The sample holds a few counts of the clone carrying this T cell receptor (beta chain). The antigen remains undetermined. Time point here: newly diagnosed GD, antithyroid drugs for less than 3 months. Generation of the TCR library employed RNA extracted from PBMCs. To make TCR beta libraries, researchers used iRepertoire HTBI primers and Arm-PCR of CDR3 regions. TCRdb recomputed calls from the multiplex PCR reads with MiXCR, one row per CDR3 protein. Of approximately 440,000 distinct CDR3 sequences listed, about 16% are singletons. The data stem from a study of regulatory T cells in long-lasting Graves disease. V dropped 4 bases and J dropped 6 bases, with 13 bases sitting between them. Germline lookup yields CDR1 SQVTM and CDR2 ANQGSEA. The CDR3 consists of 13 residues. The study's findings and limits: Small numbers of samples may have cut accuracy.

These data were likewise used in another study, on T cells in Graves' hyperthyroidism and ophthalmopathy. That paper notes: Newly diagnosed hyperthyroidism patients aged 18 to 65 years had disease lasting under 2 months. Uncontrolled infection, other autoimmune disease, pregnancy and lactation each barred patients from inclusion.

The origin of this receptor is a man aged 35 to 55 with Graves disease. The chain is built from TRBV29-1 and TRBJ2-1, with a tentative D call TRBD2 (6 bases). The input for sequencing was peripheral blood mononuclear cells (PBMCs), taken at new diagnosis, from a patient treated with antithyroid drugs. The CDR3 DNA reads TGCAGCGTTGCCCCAGGGACTGGCAATGAGCAGTTCTTC. Protein product: CSVAPGTGNEQFF.